This is a list of T cell receptor beta chains from one sample in a study of T cell responses to AZD1222 COVID-19 vaccine. Sequencing was performed with immunoSEQ multiplex PCR; in TCRdb, only in-frame clones are kept and a portion is missing. There are about 150,000 clones in the sample; about nine tenths occur only once, and about 5.9% lies in the top ten. Sample: peripheral blood, taken 28 days after the second AZD1222 dose. Source of these receptors: an adult who received the AZD1222 COVID-19 vaccine. Each CDR3 is given without its conserved first and last residue.

CDR3 protein	J gene	V gene
ASSLAASGHNEQF	TRBJ2-1	TRBV5-4
ASSYQGGRLPTEAF	TRBJ1-1	TRBV6-5
ASSVGETQAETQY	TRBJ2-5	TRBV9
ASSRVSANEKLF	TRBJ1-4	TRBV6-5
ASSYWAGGSYEQY	TRBJ2-7	TRBV6-5
SVSMGSAGETQY	TRBJ2-5	TRBV29-1
ASSLDGGDATNEKLF	TRBJ1-4	TRBV5-1
ASSYGLLSWGDNEQF	TRBJ2-1	TRBV6-2/TRBV6-3
ASTLKGGQGNSPLH	TRBJ1-6	TRBV27
ASSLGVGTSGRKVGGELF	TRBJ2-2	TRBV9
ASSPRGGSTEAF	TRBJ1-1	TRBV9
ASSLSPGQGDSGGYGYT	TRBJ1-2	TRBV18
ASLGLYNEQF	TRBJ2-1	TRBV28
ASSAGTGESYEQY	TRBJ2-7	TRBV18
ASSLAALVGVLGYT	TRBJ1-2	TRBV27
ASSPEYSGSHSLYYNEQF	TRBJ2-1	TRBV4-2
ASSLVSATYEQY	TRBJ2-7	TRBV5-1
ASSSGTDQNYEQY	TRBJ2-7	TRBV5-6
ASSIGPGTYEQY	TRBJ2-7	TRBV19
ASSQDTSGAGELF	TRBJ2-2	TRBV4-3
ATSRAGTSSYGYT	TRBJ1-2	TRBV15
ATSDSTGTGILGNQPQH	TRBJ1-5	TRBV24-1
ASSLGLAGGSDEQF	TRBJ2-1	TRBV4-2
ASSRGGETAGELF	TRBJ2-2	TRBV5-1
ASRDGGDTQY	TRBJ2-3	TRBV2